The rows below give T cell receptor beta chains drawn from one sample of a study of T-cell reconstitution after alpha-beta-depleted transplantation in children. TCRdb re-derived calls from the PCR reads in MiXCR, one entry per CDR3 protein. The sample comprises 120,000 or so distinct CDR3 sequences, 10% of which are singletons, and approximately 8% rests with the top ten. The specimen was PBMCs from the stem cell graft donor, collected from the stem cell graft. These receptors all come from a human donor who donated a stem cell graft to a child with acute lymphoblastic leukemia. Each CDR3 is given with its conserved first and last residue. Each record gives: J gene, V gene, clone size, D gene, CDR3 DNA, CDR3 protein. The D gene is left open where the match is weak. The size entry is marked missing in some rows and otherwise reads once, few, many or a size class.

J: TRBJ1-1; V: TRBV9; size: many; D: .; DNA: TGTGCCAGCAGCGTAGGCCAGTCGACTGAAGCTTTCTTT; CDR3: CASSVGQSTEAFF
J: TRBJ1-2; V: TRBV6-5; size: many; D: .; DNA: TGTGCCAGCAGTTCAGGGGACGGGGGGGGCTACACCTTC; CDR3: CASSSGDGGGYTF
J: TRBJ1-4; V: TRBV2; size: few; D: .; DNA: TGTGCCAGCAGTGAGTCAGGACTTAATGAAAAACTGTTTTTT; CDR3: CASSESGLNEKLFF
J: TRBJ1-1; V: TRBV20-1; size: many; D: TRBD1; DNA: TGCAGTGCTCGTCAAACAGGGGCCCCGGGCACTGAAGCTTTCTTT; CDR3: CSARQTGAPGTEAFF
J: TRBJ2-7; V: TRBV7-6; size: many; D: .; DNA: TGTGCCAGCAGCTTAGACACAGGTTGGAGCTCCTACGAGCAGTACTTC; CDR3: CASSLDTGWSSYEQYF
J: TRBJ2-5; V: TRBV5-8; size: many; D: TRBD1; DNA: TGTGCCAGCAGCCTAGGGACAGTTCGGAGGGAGACCCAGTACTTC; CDR3: CASSLGTVRRETQYF
J: TRBJ2-7; V: TRBV4-1; size: many; D: TRBD1; DNA: TGCGCCAGCAGCCCCCTCCCGGGACAGGGAACCTACGAGCAGTACTTC; CDR3: CASSPLPGQGTYEQYF
J: TRBJ1-1; V: TRBV12-3/TRBV12-4; size: many; D: .; DNA: TGTGCCAGCAGTTTTTCAGGGATAAGCACTGAAGCTTTCTTT; CDR3: CASSFSGISTEAFF
J: TRBJ1-2; V: TRBV6-1; size: many; D: TRBD1; DNA: TGTGCCAGCAACAAACAGGGGGCGCAAATTAACTATGGCTACACCTTC; CDR3: CASNKQGAQINYGYTF
J: TRBJ2-2; V: TRBV20-1; size: many; D: .; DNA: TGCAGTGCTAGCGCCCAGACGAACACCGGGGAGCTGTTTTTT; CDR3: CSASAQTNTGELFF
J: TRBJ2-3; V: TRBV24-1; size: many; D: .; DNA: TGTGCCACCAGTGATTTAGTCAGGAGCACAGATACGCAGTATTTT; CDR3: CATSDLVRSTDTQYF
J: TRBJ2-1; V: TRBV20-1; size: many; D: .; DNA: TGCAGTGCTAGAGAGCGATACTCCTACAATGAGCAGTTCTTC; CDR3: CSARERYSYNEQFF
J: TRBJ2-2; V: TRBV29-1; size: many; D: TRBD2; DNA: TGCAGCGCGGGACTAGCGGGAGTTCGGGACACCGGGGAGCTGTTTTTT; CDR3: CSAGLAGVRDTGELFF
J: TRBJ2-3; V: TRBV15; size: many; D: TRBD2; DNA: TGTGCCACCAGCCCCTGGGCTAGCGGGAGGGTTTCAGATACGCAGTATTTT; CDR3: CATSPWASGRVSDTQYF
J: TRBJ2-7; V: TRBV7-6; size: many; D: .; DNA: TGTGCCAGCCGGTCTGGGGGATCCTACGAGCAGTACTTC; CDR3: CASRSGGSYEQYF
J: TRBJ1-1; V: TRBV7-2; size: many; D: .; DNA: TGTGCCAGCAGCCTACAGATGAACACTGAAGCTTTCTTT; CDR3: CASSLQMNTEAFF
J: TRBJ2-1; V: TRBV29-1; size: few; D: TRBD1; DNA: TGCAGCGTCTCCACTACAGGGGGCTCCTACAATGAGCAGTTCTTC; CDR3: CSVSTTGGSYNEQFF
J: TRBJ2-3; V: TRBV5-5; size: .; D: .; DNA: TGTGCCAGCAGCTTGGGCGTAAGCACAGATACGCAGTATTTT; CDR3: CASSLGVSTDTQYF
J: TRBJ1-3; V: TRBV19; size: many; D: .; DNA: TGTGCCACCTTTTTCGGGGGCACTGGAAACACCATATATTTT; CDR3: CATFFGGTGNTIYF
J: TRBJ2-2; V: TRBV29-1; size: many; D: TRBD1; DNA: TGCAGCGTTGAAGAGGGAGACAGGGGGATCGGGGAGCTGTTTTTT; CDR3: CSVEEGDRGIGELFF
J: TRBJ2-1; V: TRBV10-1; size: .; D: .; DNA: TGCGCCAGCAGTGGGGGGGCGCGGGTCTGGGAGGTTGAGCAGTTCTTC; CDR3: CASSGGARVWEVEQFF
J: TRBJ2-7; V: TRBV5-1; size: many; D: .; DNA: TGCGCCAGCAGCTTGGGACAGCTCTACGAGCAGTACTTC; CDR3: CASSLGQLYEQYF
J: TRBJ1-1; V: TRBV29-1; size: many; D: TRBD1; DNA: TGCAGCGTACAAAAACGACAGGGGACGAACACTGAAGCTTTCTTT; CDR3: CSVQKRQGTNTEAFF
J: TRBJ1-6; V: TRBV6-5; size: few; D: .; DNA: TGTGCCAGCAGTTACTCGGAGGATTATAATTCACCCCTCCACTTT; CDR3: CASSYSEDYNSPLHF
J: TRBJ2-1; V: TRBV7-9; size: many; D: .; DNA: TGTGCCAGCAGCTTAGTCGGTAGCGGCTACAATGAGCAGTTCTTC; CDR3: CASSLVGSGYNEQFF
J: TRBJ2-1; V: TRBV6-2/TRBV6-3; size: many; D: .; DNA: TGTGCCAGCAGTTATAGCGCGAGCTCCTACAATGAGCAGTTCTTC; CDR3: CASSYSASSYNEQFF
J: TRBJ2-5; V: TRBV15; size: many; D: .; DNA: TGTGCCACCAGCGAGGCCAGAATAGAGACCCAGTACTTC; CDR3: CATSEARIETQYF
J: TRBJ2-1; V: TRBV6-6; size: few; D: .; DNA: TGTGCCAGCCGGACCGGACCAGCCTACAGGCCGAGCTCCTACAATGAGCAGTTCTTC; CDR3: CASRTGPAYRPSSYNEQFF
J: TRBJ2-7; V: TRBV4-3; size: many; D: .; DNA: TGCGCCAGCAGCCAGTTCCGGGACATTTCCTACGAGCAGTACTTC; CDR3: CASSQFRDISYEQYF
J: TRBJ1-2; V: TRBV7-2; size: few; D: .; DNA: TGTGCCAGCACCCCGGGGGGGAGTGAGTCGGTTAGCTATGGCTACACCTTC; CDR3: CASTPGGSESVSYGYTF
J: TRBJ2-1; V: TRBV9; size: many; D: .; DNA: TGTGCCAGCAGCGTAGACTGGGAAGAGCAGTTCTTC; CDR3: CASSVDWEEQFF
J: TRBJ2-2; V: TRBV25-1; size: many; D: .; DNA: TGTGCCAGCCTGACAGGCGAAACCAATAACACCGGGGAGCTGTTTTTT; CDR3: CASLTGETNNTGELFF
J: TRBJ1-2; V: TRBV6-5; size: many; D: .; DNA: TGTGCCAGCAGTTACTCTCAAGGGAGCCGCTATGGCTACACCTTC; CDR3: CASSYSQGSRYGYTF
J: TRBJ2-3; V: TRBV29-1; size: many; D: TRBD2; DNA: TGCAGCGTCCAGACTAGCGGGAGCGGCGCAGATACGCAGTATTTT; CDR3: CSVQTSGSGADTQYF
J: TRBJ2-3; V: TRBV12-3/TRBV12-4; size: many; D: .; DNA: TGTGCCAGCAGTGGAGGGTGGAGCACAGATACGCAGTATTTT; CDR3: CASSGGWSTDTQYF
J: TRBJ2-1; V: TRBV7-8; size: .; D: .; DNA: TGTGCCAGCCATGACAAAACGAGTGCTGGAGAGCAGTTCTTC; CDR3: CASHDKTSAGEQFF
J: TRBJ2-6; V: TRBV6-2/TRBV6-3; size: many; D: .; DNA: TGTGCCAGCAGTTACGACAGGAAATACGGAGGAGTGAGCTCTGGGGCCAACGTCCTGACTTTC; CDR3: CASSYDRKYGGVSSGANVLTF
J: TRBJ1-1; V: TRBV2; size: many; D: .; DNA: TGTGCCAGCAGCAGGGACCCGTGGACTGAAGCTTTCTTT; CDR3: CASSRDPWTEAFF